This T cell receptor (beta chain) stems from a study of PD-L1 blockade in urothelial cancer. Study at large: Of prior chemotherapy regimens, patients had received between 0 and 3. Per tumor, median counts were 1,402 T cells and 850 to 1,200 unique TCRs.

By means of amplified housekeeping genes, FFPE tumor DNA was quantified. Using immunoSEQ multiplex PCR, the repertoire was profiled, and TCRdb retains in-frame clones only, with some absent. The sample lists fewer than 45,000 clones; about a third were seen once. Germline V CDR1 and CDR2: GTSNPN, SVGIG (reference sequence). The CDR3 sequence is 15 residues long. After removal of 3 bases from V and 10 bases from J, the junction contained 10 bases not matched to a gene. The input for sequencing was tumor tissue, taken before atezolizumab (anti-PD-L1) treatment. V gene TRBV30 combines with J gene TRBJ2-1, with TRBD2 matching 12 bases. This clonotype was sampled from a man aged 55-75 years with urothelial cancer. The CDR3 sequence: CAWRLLAGGRREQFF. CDR3 nucleotides: TGTGCCTGGAGGCTTCTAGCGGGGGGGCGGCGAGAGCAGTTCTTC.